These 27 T cell receptor beta chains were all obtained from the same sample, sequenced in a study of tumor-infiltrating lymphocytes in primary liver carcinoma. From roughly 470 ng total RNA, TCR beta cDNA was generated with a primer in the constant region. Construction of TCR beta libraries relied on three successive nested multiplex PCR rounds employing slightly modified ARM-PCR. PCR rounds one and two used TRBV1-TRBV30 forward primers with a C-beta reverse primer for approximately 11 cycles each. In TCRdb, the multiplex PCR reads were re-called with MiXCR into one record per CDR3 protein. In the table there are some 320,000 distinct CDR3 sequences, about 60% of which are singletons. Unsorted whole blood supplied the RNA, and germline DNA was extracted too. Sequencing was done on a sample of peripheral blood. These receptors all stem from a man aged 40-49 years with primary liver carcinoma and hepatitis B virus infection.

Only a few counts were recorded for this clonotype. The chain employs TRBV5-6 and TRBJ2-2; 9 nucleotides align to TRBD2. J lost 7 bases, V lost 2 bases, and 9 bases had no gene match. From germline, CDR1 is SGHDT and CDR2 YYEEEE. The CDR3 contains 16 residues. As DNA, the CDR3 is TGTGCCAGCAGCTTTGCGGCGGGAGGGCCCTACGGGGAGCTGTTTTTT. It yields the protein CASSFAAGGPYGELFF.

Concerning this clonotype: One base away lies a much larger clone, so this may be a sequencing read error. The chain uses TRBV6-5 and TRBJ2-7; D ambiguous. The CDR3 totals 15 residues. Per germline, CDR1 MNHEY and CDR2 SVGAGI. Trimming removed 5 bases from V and 3 bases from J, with 17 bases in between. The CDR3 loop reads CASSPRVVSFYEQYF. The CDR3 region has the DNA TGTGCCAGCAGTCCACGAGTTGTATCTTTCTACGAGCAGTACTTC.

The chain is built from TRBV11-2 and TRBJ2-3; TRBD1 is a possible D gene (6 bases). Trimming took off 2 bases at V and 2 bases at J, with 26 bases between the two ends. This CDR3 is built from 20 residues. Looked up from germline, CDR1 is SGHAT and CDR2 is FQNNGV. CDR3 amino acids: CASSLIRDMEFSPNTDTQYF. The CDR3 DNA reads TGTGCCAGCAGCTTAATACGGGACATGGAGTTTTCACCTAACACAGATACGCAGTATTTT.

About this clonotype itself: This likely comes from a read error, as the CDR3 has no conserved phenylalanine or tryptophan at its end. The genes are TRBV6-5 and TRBJ2-7; D not resolved. The CDR3 loop spans 14 amino acids. Germline CDR1 and CDR2: MNHEY and SVGAGI. V was cut by 5 bases and J by 2 bases, with 13 bases left in between. This chain's CDR3 is CASSITANAYEQYL. The CDR3 DNA follows: TGTGCCAGCAGTATTACAGCAAATGCCTACGAGCAGTACCTC.

The chain couples TRBV6-4 to TRBJ2-5, with 7 positions matching TRBD2. This CDR3 is built from 13 residues. Germline V gene sequence: CDR1 MRHNA, CDR2 SNTAGT. The trim removed 5 bases at V and 7 bases at J, leaving 7 bases unmatched. The CDR3 nucleotides are TGTGCCAGCAGTAGCTCAACGGGGGGGACCCAGTACTTC. Translated, it gives CASSSSTGGTQYF.

Note on this clonotype: This sequence may be a read error, since a much larger clone differs from it by one base. The chain uses TRBV6-1 and TRBJ1-2; D is unclear. V lost 5 bases and J 4 bases, leaving 11 bases between the germline ends. CDR1 is MNHNS and CDR2 is SASEGT in the germline V gene. The CDR3 loop spans 13 amino acids. CDR3 sequence (DNA): TGTGCCAGCAGTTCCCACGTCGGCTATGGCTACACCTTC. Translating it yields CASSSHVGYGYTF.

Remarks on this clonotype: Its ends do not fully match the called genes, so a read error is possible. V gene TRBV7-8 combines with J gene TRBJ2-3, with 11 bases that match TRBD2. Germline CDR1 and CDR2: SGHVS and FQNEAQ. This CDR3 spans 17 amino acids. This chain's CDR3 is CVSSPWGLAVLRDTQYF. The CDR3 nucleotides read TGTGTCAGCAGCCCGTGGGGACTAGCGGTCCTCCGCGATACGCAGTATTTT.

About this clonotype: The final CDR3 position lacks the conserved phenylalanine or tryptophan, pointing to a likely read error. This chain uses TRBV29-1 with TRBJ2-2, with D tentatively TRBD2 (5 bases). From germline, CDR1 is SQVTM and CDR2 ANQGSEA. This CDR3 contains 13 residues. Here the CDR3 reads CSVDGRNTGDLFI. The CDR3 nucleotides read TGCAGCGTTGATGGCAGGAACACCGGGGATCTGTTTATT.

On this clonotype: One end of the junction does not line up with germline, which may come from a read error. This chain connects TRBV29-1 to TRBJ2-4, with D uncertain. The CDR3 totals 12 residues. Germline V lookup: CDR1 SQVTM, CDR2 ANQGSEA. This CDR3 is CSVLGSKSIKYF. CDR3 DNA sequence: TGCAGCGTCCTTGGATCCAAAAGCATTAAGTACTTC.

Details on this clonotype: A much larger clone differs by one base, so this may be a read error. The rearrangement links TRBV29-1 to TRBJ2-1; D uncertain. The CDR3 runs to 15 residues. Germline V CDR1 and CDR2: SQVTM, ANQGSEA. DNA of the CDR3: TGCAGCGTTGAATCGGGCAGAGGACCTTACAATGAGCTGTTCTTC. Translating it yields CSVESGRGPYNELFF.

The V gene is TRBV11-2, the J gene TRBJ2-1, with 8 bases matching TRBD1. Germline CDR1 is SGHAT and CDR2 is FQNNGV. Unmatched junction bases numbered 18, after V lost 4 bases and J lost 16 bases. CDR3 size: 15 residues. The CDR3 loop is CASSWGQVGGGERFF. The CDR3 nucleotides are TGTGCCAGCAGCTGGGGACAGGTCGGAGGAGGTGAGCGCTTCTTC.

This clonotype was counted many times. The rearrangement links TRBV12-3 or TRBV12-4 to TRBJ2-3; 8 bases match TRBD1. The CDR3 is made up of 15 amino acids. After removal of 3 bases from V and 3 bases from J, the junction contained 5 bases not matched to a gene. CDR3 bases: TGTGCCAGCAGTTTGGACAGGGTGGGGACAGATACGCAGTATTTT. The encoded protein is CASSLDRVGTDTQYF.

Worth noting for this clonotype: The conserved phenylalanine or tryptophan normally closing the CDR3 is absent here, so this likely arose from a read error. The rearrangement uses TRBV29-1 and TRBJ1-1, with 7 bases matching TRBD1. The CDR3 length is 13 residues. Germline V CDR1 and CDR2: SQVTM, ANQGSEA. With 5 bases clipped from V and 2 bases from J, the junction kept 5 bases outside the gene matches. The CDR3 sequence is CSVSRGPNTEAFL. The CDR3 bases are TGCAGCGTTTCTAGGGGGCCAAACACTGAAGCTTTCCTT.

As to this clonotype: Germline is not matched at one junction end, which may reflect a read error. V gene TRBV4-3 combines with J gene TRBJ2-6; possibly TRBD1 for D (5 bases). This CDR3 is 18 amino acids long. Germline CDR1 reads LGHNA; CDR2 reads YSLEER. CDR3: CTSSRQTAHPSGADVLTF. The CDR3 DNA reads TGCACCAGCAGCAGACAGACAGCCCACCCCTCTGGGGCCGACGTCCTGACTTTC.

This clonotype was counted ten times or more. At one of its ends the junction is not consistent with the germline gene, which may arise from a read error. The J gene is TRBJ2-1, the V gene TRBV7-9; TRBD2 matches at 11 bases. Looked up from germline, CDR1 is SEHNR and CDR2 is FQNEAQ (reference sequence). There are 15 residues in the CDR3. The CDR3 sequence is CASSLGLAGYNEQFF. The CDR3 DNA is TGCGCCAGCAGCCTTGGACTAGCGGGTTACAATGAGCAGTTCTTC.

About this clonotype itself: A much more abundant neighbour one base away suggests this may be a read error. The chain has TRBV6-2 or TRBV6-3 and TRBJ2-1; weak D call: TRBD2 (6 bases). The CDR3 has 14 residues. Per the germline V gene, CDR1 is MNHEY and CDR2 is SVGEGT. Trimming left V 8 bases short and J 5 bases short, with 16 bases between. CDR3 amino acids: CASLSEVADNEQFF. As DNA, the CDR3 is TGTGCCAGCCTCTCGGAAGTAGCGGACAATGAGCAGTTCTTC.

Notes on this clonotype: Sequence at one end of the junction differs from germline and may be a read error. DNA for the CDR3: TGTACCAGCTGTTTATGGCGGGAGGAGGATACGCAGTATTTT. It specifies CTSCLWREEDTQYF. The rearrangement uses TRBV28 and TRBJ2-3; the match to TRBD2 covers 8 bases. CDR3 length equals 14 residues. CDR1 MDHEN and CDR2 SYDVKM come from the germline V gene.

As for this clonotype: Without the conserved terminal phenylalanine or tryptophan, this CDR3 likely stems from a read error. V gene TRBV29-1 combines with J gene TRBJ2-1; 13 nucleotides agree with TRBD2. CDR3 length equals 15 residues. V lost 0 bases to trimming and J lost 8 bases; unmatched junction nucleotides: 4. Germline V lookup: CDR1 SQVTM, CDR2 ANQGSEA. The CDR3 reads CSVEDTSGGDYEQFL. The CDR3 bases are TGCAGCGTTGAAGACACTAGCGGGGGGGATTATGAGCAGTTCCTC.

This clonotype was detected ten times or more. The rearrangement joins TRBV10-3 to TRBJ2-5; 7 bases fit TRBD2. Germline CDR1 reads ENHRY; CDR2 reads SYGVKD. Trimming cost V 4 bases and J 3 bases; bases outside gene matches: 14. This CDR3 is built from 17 residues. Here the CDR3 DNA reads TGTGCCATCAGTGGGGGCCTTAGCGGGCCCGCAAAAGAGACCCAGTACTTC. Translating it yields CAISGGLSGPAKETQYF.

In this sample, this clonotype turned up a few times. This sequence joins TRBV5-1 and TRBJ1-4; TRBD1 agrees at 8 bases. This CDR3 is built from 14 residues. The ends lost 3 bases at V and 6 bases at J; junction bases unmatched: 4. Per the germline V gene, CDR1 is SGHRS and CDR2 is YFSETQ. The DNA of the CDR3 is TGCGCCAGCAGCTCACCGGACAGGGATGAAAAACTGTTTTTT. Translation gives CASSSPDRDEKLFF.

This clonotype was picked up many times. The gene calls are TRBV6-2 or TRBV6-3 and TRBJ2-7; D is undetermined. The CDR3 is 11 residues long. The germline V and J ends were trimmed by 8 bases and 4 bases, with 9 bases remaining between them. Germline loops: CDR1 MNHEY, CDR2 SVGEGT. The CDR3: CASAKVYEQYF. The DNA of the CDR3 is TGTGCCAGCGCAAAGGTTTACGAGCAGTACTTC.

This clonotype was observed a handful of times. Given a much more abundant clone one base away, this may be a read error. V is TRBV4-1 and J is TRBJ2-5, with 12 bases that match TRBD2. CDR1 and CDR2 (germline): MGHRA, YSYEKL. The CDR3 is 19 amino acids. The CDR3 nucleotides are TGCGCCAGCAACCAAGATCCCGGAGGACTAGCGGGAAGAGGAGAGACCCAGTACTTC. It yields the protein CASNQDPGGLAGRGETQYF.

Concerning this clonotype itself: The junction departs from germline at one end; a sequencing error may be responsible. The chain carries TRBV14 and TRBJ2-7; the D gene is possibly TRBD2 (5 bases). Germline V gives CDR1 SGHDN, CDR2 FVKESK. CDR3 length: 12 amino acids. The CDR3 protein is CASSQDWRPVDF. The CDR3 nucleotides read TGTGCCAGCAGCCAAGATTGGAGGCCAGTAGACTTC. The full variable domain, completed using reference TRBV14 and TRBJ2-7, is EAGVTQFPSHSVIEKGQTVTLRCDPISGHDNLYWYRRVMGKEIKFLLHFVKESKQDESGMPNNRFLAERTGGTYSTLKVQPAELEDSGVYFCASSQDWRPVDFGPGTRLTVT.

Comment on this clonotype: The CDR3 does not end in the conserved phenylalanine or tryptophan, so this is likely a read error. CDR3: CASRAPEGHAEAFY. CDR3 in DNA: TGCGCCAGCAGGGCTCCCGAGGGTCATGCTGAAGCTTTCTAT. This rearrangement joins TRBV10-2 to TRBJ1-1, with D hard to call. Deletions cut 6 bases from V and 6 bases from J, with 17 bases between. The CDR3 extends over 14 amino acids. Germline lookup yields CDR1 WSHSY and CDR2 SAAADI.

Remarks on this clonotype: A much larger clone lies a single base off, so this may be a read error. The chain is built from TRBV29-1 and TRBJ2-5; D ambiguous. Germline assignment: CDR1 SQVTM and CDR2 ANQGSEA. This CDR3 comprises 13 residues. This CDR3 reads CRVDRASQETQYF. CDR3 DNA sequence: TGCAGGGTTGACCGCGCAAGCCAAGAGACCCAGTACTTC.

The chain links TRBV7-9 to TRBJ2-2; D remains ambiguous. Trimming took off 1 base at V and 3 bases at J, with 6 bases between the two ends. This CDR3 is built from 14 residues. Germline CDR1 is SEHNR and CDR2 is FQNEAQ (reference sequence). The CDR3, as DNA: TGTGCCAGCAGCTTAGGCGAGTACACCGGGGAGCTGTTTTTT. It specifies CASSLGEYTGELFF.

With respect to this clonotype: A much larger clone differs by one base, so this may be a read error. The gene calls are TRBV4-3 and TRBJ1-4, with a tentative D call TRBD1 (5 bases). There are 15 residues in the CDR3. Germline CDR1 LGHNA, CDR2 YSLEER. CDR3 sequence reads: CASSQNPGQGEKLFF. The CDR3 DNA is TGTGCCAGCAGCCAAAACCCGGGCCAGGGTGAAAAACTGTTTTTT.